This T cell receptor (beta chain) derives from a study of shared clonotypes between healthy human individuals. Produced via immunoSEQ multiplex PCR; TCRdb's table is partial and in-frame only. The table has around 640,000 clones, approximately 96% seen once; the top ten hold about 0.12%. Study results and caveats: Genetic and exposure-history diversity was limited by the few donors. The study found lower generation probabilities in non-shared clonotypes than in those shared by all four donors. Large sequencing depth failed to make sorted-subset sequencing complete, rarefaction showed.

V dropped 5 bases and J dropped 10; count of bases not matched to a gene: 11. This CDR3 is built from 14 residues. Germline values: CDR1 MDHEN, CDR2 SYDVKM. CD45RO-negative, CCR7-positively selected cells formed the naive CD8 fraction, excluding terminally differentiated effector memory CD45RA+ cells. Adult Caucasians living in Nashville, Tennessee made up all of the donors. This clone was found once. Its antigen remains unknown. Material for sequencing was naive CD8+ T cells sorted from blood. The TCR sequence derives from a woman aged 25 to 39 in good health. This sequence joins TRBV28 and TRBJ1-5; 7 positions match TRBD1. The CDR3 coding sequence is TGTGCCAGCAGTCCACAGGGACAGCCGCTCCCCCAGCATTTT. This codes for CASSPQGQPLPQHF. The entire variable domain, with the rest obtained from reference TRBV28 and TRBJ1-5, is as follows: DVKVTQSSRYLVKRTGEKVFLECVQDMDHENMFWYRQDPGLGLRLIYFSYDVKMKEKGDIPEGYSVSREKKERFSLILESASTNQTSMYLCASSPQGQPLPQHFGDGTRLSIL.